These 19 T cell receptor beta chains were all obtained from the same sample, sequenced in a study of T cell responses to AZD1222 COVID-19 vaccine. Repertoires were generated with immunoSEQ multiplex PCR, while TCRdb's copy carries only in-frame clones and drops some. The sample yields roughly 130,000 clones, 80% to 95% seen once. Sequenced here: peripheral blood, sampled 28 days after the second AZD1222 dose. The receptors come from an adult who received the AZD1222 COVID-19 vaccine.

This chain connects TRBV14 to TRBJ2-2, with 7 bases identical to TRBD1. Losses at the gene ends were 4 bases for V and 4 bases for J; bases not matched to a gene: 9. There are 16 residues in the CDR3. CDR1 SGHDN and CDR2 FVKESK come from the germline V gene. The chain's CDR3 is CASSLRGQALTGELFF. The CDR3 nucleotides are TGTGCCAGCAGCCTCAGAGGACAGGCGCTCACCGGGGAGCTGTTTTTT.

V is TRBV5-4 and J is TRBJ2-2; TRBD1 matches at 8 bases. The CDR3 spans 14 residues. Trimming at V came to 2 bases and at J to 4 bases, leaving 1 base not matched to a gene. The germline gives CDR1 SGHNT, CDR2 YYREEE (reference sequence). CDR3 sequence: CASSFGQGTGELFF. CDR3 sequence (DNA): TGTGCCAGCAGCTTTGGACAGGGCACCGGGGAGCTGTTTTTT.

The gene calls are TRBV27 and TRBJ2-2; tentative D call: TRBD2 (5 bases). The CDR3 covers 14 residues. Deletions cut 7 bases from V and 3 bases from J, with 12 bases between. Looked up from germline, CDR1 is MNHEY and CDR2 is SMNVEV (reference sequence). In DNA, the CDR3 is TGTGCCAGCACGAACTCGCGGGACACCGGGGAGCTGTTTTTT. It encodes CASTNSRDTGELFF.

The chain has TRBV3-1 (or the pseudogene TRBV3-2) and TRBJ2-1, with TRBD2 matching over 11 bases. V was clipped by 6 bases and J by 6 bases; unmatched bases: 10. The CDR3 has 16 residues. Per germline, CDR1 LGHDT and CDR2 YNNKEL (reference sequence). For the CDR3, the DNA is TGTGCCAGCAGTCTAAGGACTAGCGGGCGTGGCAATGAGCAGTTCTTC. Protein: CASSLRTSGRGNEQFF.

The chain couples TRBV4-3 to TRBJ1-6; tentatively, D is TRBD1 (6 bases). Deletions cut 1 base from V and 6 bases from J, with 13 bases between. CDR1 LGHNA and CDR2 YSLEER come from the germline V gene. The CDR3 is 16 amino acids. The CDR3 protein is CASSQGRGRGNSPLHF. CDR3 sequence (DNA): TGCGCCAGCAGCCAAGGTCGGGGCAGGGGTAATTCACCCCTCCACTTT.

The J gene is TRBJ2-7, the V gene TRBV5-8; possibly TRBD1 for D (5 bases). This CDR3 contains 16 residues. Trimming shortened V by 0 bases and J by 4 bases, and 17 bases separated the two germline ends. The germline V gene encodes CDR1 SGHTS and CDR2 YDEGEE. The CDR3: CASSLEGAVYSYEQYF. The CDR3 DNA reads TGTGCCAGCAGCTTGGAAGGGGCCGTCTACTCTTACGAGCAGTACTTC.

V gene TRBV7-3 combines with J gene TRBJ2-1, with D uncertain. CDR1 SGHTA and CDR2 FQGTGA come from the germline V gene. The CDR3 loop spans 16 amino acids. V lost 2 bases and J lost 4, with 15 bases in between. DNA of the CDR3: TGTGCCAGCAGCTTACTCCCGGGTGTGGAATACAATGAGCAGTTCTTC. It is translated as CASSLLPGVEYNEQFF.

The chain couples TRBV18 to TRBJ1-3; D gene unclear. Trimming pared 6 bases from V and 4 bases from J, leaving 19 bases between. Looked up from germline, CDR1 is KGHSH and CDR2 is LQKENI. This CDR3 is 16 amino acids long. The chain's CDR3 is CASSPSPDFRGNTIYF. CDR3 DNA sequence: TGTGCCAGCTCCCCCTCTCCGGACTTCCGGGGAAACACCATATATTTT. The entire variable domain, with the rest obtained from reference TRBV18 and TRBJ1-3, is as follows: NAGVMQNPRHLVRRRGQEARLRCSPMKGHSHVYWYRQLPEEGLKFMVYLQKENIIDESGMPKERFSAEFPKEGPSILRIQQVVRGDSAAYFCASSPSPDFRGNTIYFGEGSWLTVV.

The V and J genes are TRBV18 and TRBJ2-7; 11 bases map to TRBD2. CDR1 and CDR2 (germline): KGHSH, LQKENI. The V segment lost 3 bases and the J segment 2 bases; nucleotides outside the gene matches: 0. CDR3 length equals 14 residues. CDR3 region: CASSPSGRAYEQYF. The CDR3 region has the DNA TGTGCCAGCTCACCTAGCGGGAGGGCCTACGAGCAGTACTTC. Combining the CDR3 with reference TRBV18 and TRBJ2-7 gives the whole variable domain NAGVMQNPRHLVRRRGQEARLRCSPMKGHSHVYWYRQLPEEGLKFMVYLQKENIIDESGMPKERFSAEFPKEGPSILRIQQVVRGDSAAYFCASSPSGRAYEQYFGPGTRLTVT.

The CDR3 DNA is TGTGCCAGCAGCGCTTACGGGACAACAAACTACGAGCAGTACTTC. It encodes CASSAYGTTNYEQYF. The genes are TRBV16 and TRBJ2-7; the D gene is possibly TRBD1 (6 bases). This CDR3 has 15 amino acids. V shed 5 bases and J shed 3 bases, with 17 bases lying between them. Germline lookup yields CDR1 KGHSY and CDR2 FQNENV.

CDR3 nucleotides: TGTGCCACCAGCAGAGAGCCGGATACGCAGTATTTT. Its protein product is CATSREPDTQYF. This chain joins TRBV15 and TRBJ2-3; no clear D. This CDR3 spans 12 amino acids. Trimming removed 0 bases from V and 6 bases from J, with 4 bases in between. Germline loops: CDR1 LNHNV, CDR2 YYDKDF (reference sequence). Full variable domain (missing parts from reference TRBV15 and TRBJ2-3): DAMVIQNPRYQVTQFGKPVTLSCSQTLNHNVMYWYQQKSSQAPKLLFHYYDKDFNNEADTPDNFQSRRPNTSFCFLDIRSPGLGDTAMYLCATSREPDTQYFGPGTRLTVL.

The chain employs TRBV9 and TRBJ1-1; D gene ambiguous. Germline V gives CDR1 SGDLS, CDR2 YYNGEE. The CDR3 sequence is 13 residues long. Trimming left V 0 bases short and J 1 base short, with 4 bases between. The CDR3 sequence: CASSVAQNTEAFF. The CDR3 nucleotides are TGTGCCAGCAGCGTAGCCCAGAACACTGAAGCTTTCTTT.

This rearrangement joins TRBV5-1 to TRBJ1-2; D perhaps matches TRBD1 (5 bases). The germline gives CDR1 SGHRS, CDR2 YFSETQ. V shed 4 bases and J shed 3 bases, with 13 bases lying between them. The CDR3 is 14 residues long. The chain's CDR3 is CASSGETVYYGYTF. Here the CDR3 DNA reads TGCGCCAGCAGCGGGGAGACAGTCTACTATGGCTACACCTTC.

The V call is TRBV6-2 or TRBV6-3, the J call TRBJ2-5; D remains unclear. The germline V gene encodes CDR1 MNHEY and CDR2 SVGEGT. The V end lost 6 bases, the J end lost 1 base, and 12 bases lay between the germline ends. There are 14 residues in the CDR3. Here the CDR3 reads CASSPEAVQETQYF. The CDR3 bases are TGTGCCAGCAGCCCCGAGGCGGTCCAAGAGACCCAGTACTTC.

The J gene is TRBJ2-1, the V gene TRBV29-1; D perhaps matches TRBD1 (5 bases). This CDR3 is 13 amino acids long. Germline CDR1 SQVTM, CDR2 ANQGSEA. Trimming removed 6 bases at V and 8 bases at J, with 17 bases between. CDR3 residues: CSVSASRVDEQFF. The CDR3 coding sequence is TGCAGCGTGTCGGCGAGCAGGGTAGATGAGCAGTTCTTC.

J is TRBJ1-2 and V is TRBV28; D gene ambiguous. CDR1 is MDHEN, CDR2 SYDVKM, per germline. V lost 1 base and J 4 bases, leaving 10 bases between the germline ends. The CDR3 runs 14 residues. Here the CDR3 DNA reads TGTGCCAGCAGTTTATCGCAGAAGGGCTATGGCTACACCTTC. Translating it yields CASSLSQKGYGYTF.

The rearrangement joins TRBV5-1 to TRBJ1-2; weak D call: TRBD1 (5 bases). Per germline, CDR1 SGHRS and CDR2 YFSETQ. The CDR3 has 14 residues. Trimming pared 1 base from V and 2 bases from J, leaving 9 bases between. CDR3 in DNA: TGCGCCAGCAGCTTGACAGGAGACAACTATGGCTACACCTTC. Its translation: CASSLTGDNYGYTF.

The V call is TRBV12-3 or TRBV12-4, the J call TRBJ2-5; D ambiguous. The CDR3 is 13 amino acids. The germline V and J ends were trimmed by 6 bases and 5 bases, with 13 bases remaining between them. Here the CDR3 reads CASSREPRETQYF. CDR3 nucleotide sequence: TGTGCCAGCAGCCGTGAGCCCCGGGAGACCCAGTACTTC.

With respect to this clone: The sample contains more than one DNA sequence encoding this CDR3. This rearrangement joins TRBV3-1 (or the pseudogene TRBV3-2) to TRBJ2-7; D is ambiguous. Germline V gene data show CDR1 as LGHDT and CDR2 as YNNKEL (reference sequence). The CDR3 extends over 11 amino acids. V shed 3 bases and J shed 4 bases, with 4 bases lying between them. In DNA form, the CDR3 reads TGTGCCAGCAGCCAGGGGTACGAGCAGTACTTC. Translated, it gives CASSQGYEQYF.